The source of this T cell receptor beta chain is a study of STAT5B mutations in CD4+ large granular lymphocyte leukemia. For the study at large: CD8+ depletion followed by anti-CD4 microbead selection was applied to cryopreserved cells.

Study results and limitations: Patient CD4-sorted repertoires stayed more clonal than healthy ones after leukemic-clone removal. No patients shared main leukemic clonotypes, though roughly 25% appeared at low frequency elsewhere.

CD4+ T-LGLL patients came from Padova, Helsinki and Shinshu hematology units. To note about this clone: Its matching antigen is unknown.

Assay: immunoSEQ multiplex PCR; the TCRdb copy retains only in-frame clones and omits some. In the table there are several thousand clones, 65% to 85% of which are singletons. The origin of this receptor is a man between 65 and 85 years old with CD4+ T-cell large granular lymphocyte leukemia. Input material: PBMCs.

Written as DNA, the CDR3 is TGTGCCAGTATACGAGGGGGAACAATCACAGATACGCAGTATTTT. It yields the protein CASIRGGTITDTQYF. V is TRBV6-1 and J is TRBJ2-3; possible D gene TRBD1, 6 bases. V dropped 9 bases and J dropped 2 bases, with 18 bases sitting between them. The CDR3 contains 15 residues. CDR1 is MNHNS, CDR2 SASEGT, per germline.